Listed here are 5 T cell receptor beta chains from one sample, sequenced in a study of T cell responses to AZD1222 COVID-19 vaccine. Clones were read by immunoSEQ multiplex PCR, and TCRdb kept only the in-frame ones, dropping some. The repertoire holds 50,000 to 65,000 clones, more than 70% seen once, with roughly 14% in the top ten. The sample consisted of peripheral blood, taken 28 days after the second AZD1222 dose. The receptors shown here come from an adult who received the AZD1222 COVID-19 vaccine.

CDR3 nucleotide sequence: TGTGCCAGCAGCAAACAGGGGAATCGCAGCGGGAGCAGTACCTACGAGCAGTACTTC. It specifies CASSKQGNRSGSSTYEQYF. The chain joins TRBV21-1 to TRBJ2-7; the D call in the table, TRBD2, was not verified against the DNA. TRBV21-1 is designated a pseudogene. This CDR3 region has 19 residues.

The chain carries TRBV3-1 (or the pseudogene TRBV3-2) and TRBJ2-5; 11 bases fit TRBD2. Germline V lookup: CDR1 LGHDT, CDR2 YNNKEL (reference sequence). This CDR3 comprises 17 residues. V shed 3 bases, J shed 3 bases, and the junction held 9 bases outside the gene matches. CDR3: CASSQPTSGSVEETQYF. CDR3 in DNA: TGTGCCAGCAGCCAGCCTACTAGCGGGAGTGTTGAAGAGACCCAGTACTTC.

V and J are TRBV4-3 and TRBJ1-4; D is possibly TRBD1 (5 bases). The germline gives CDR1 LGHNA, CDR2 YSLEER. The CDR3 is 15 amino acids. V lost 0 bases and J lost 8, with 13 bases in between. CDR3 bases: TGCGCCAGCAGCCAAGATCAAGGGGCTGGGGAAAAACTGTTTTTT. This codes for CASSQDQGAGEKLFF.

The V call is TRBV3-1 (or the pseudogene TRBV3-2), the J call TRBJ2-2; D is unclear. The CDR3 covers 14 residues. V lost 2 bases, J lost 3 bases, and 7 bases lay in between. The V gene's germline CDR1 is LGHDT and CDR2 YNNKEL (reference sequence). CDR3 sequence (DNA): TGTGCCAGCAGCCAAACACTCGACACCGGGGAGCTGTTTTTT. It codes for CASSQTLDTGELFF.

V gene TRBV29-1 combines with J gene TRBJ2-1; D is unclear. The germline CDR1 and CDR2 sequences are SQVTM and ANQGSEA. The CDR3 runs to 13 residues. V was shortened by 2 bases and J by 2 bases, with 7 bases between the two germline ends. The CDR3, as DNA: TGCAGCGTTGAATGGTCGACCTACAATGAGCAGTTCTTC. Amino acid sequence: CSVEWSTYNEQFF.